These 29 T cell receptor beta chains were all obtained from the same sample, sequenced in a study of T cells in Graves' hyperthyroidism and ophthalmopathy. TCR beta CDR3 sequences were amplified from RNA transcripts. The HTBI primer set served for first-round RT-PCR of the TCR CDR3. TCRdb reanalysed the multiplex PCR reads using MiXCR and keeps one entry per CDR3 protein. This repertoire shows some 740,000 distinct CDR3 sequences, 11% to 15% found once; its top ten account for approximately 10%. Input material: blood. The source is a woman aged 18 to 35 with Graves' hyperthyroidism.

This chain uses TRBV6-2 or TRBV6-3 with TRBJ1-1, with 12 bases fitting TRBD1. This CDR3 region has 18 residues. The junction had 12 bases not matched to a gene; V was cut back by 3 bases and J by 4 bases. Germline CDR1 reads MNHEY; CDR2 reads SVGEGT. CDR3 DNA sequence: TGTGCCAGCAGTTATCATCCGGGACAGGGGGCGCGTGGCACTGAAGCTTTCTTT. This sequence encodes CASSYHPGQGARGTEAFF.

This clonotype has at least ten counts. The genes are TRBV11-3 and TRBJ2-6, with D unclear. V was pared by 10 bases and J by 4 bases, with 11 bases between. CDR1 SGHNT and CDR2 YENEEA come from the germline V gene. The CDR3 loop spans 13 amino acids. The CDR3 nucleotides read TGTGCCACCACCCCATGGGGGGCCAACGTCCTGACTTTC. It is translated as CATTPWGANVLTF.

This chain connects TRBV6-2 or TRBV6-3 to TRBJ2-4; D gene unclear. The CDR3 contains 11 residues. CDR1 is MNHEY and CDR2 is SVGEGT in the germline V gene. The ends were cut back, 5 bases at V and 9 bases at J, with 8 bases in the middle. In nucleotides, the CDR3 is TGTGCCAGCAGTCGCGGTGCCATTCAGTACTTC. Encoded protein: CASSRGAIQYF.

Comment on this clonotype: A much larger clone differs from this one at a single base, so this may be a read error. The CDR3 coding sequence is TGTGCCAGCAGCCAAGGGACTAGCGGGAGTGAGACCCAGTACTTC. Translating gives CASSQGTSGSETQYF. The chain uses TRBV3-1 and TRBJ2-5; 13 nucleotides align to TRBD2. The V gene's germline CDR1 is LGHDT and CDR2 YNNKEL (reference sequence). CDR3 length: 15 residues. V gave up 1 base and J gave up 5 bases; unmatched junction bases: 1.

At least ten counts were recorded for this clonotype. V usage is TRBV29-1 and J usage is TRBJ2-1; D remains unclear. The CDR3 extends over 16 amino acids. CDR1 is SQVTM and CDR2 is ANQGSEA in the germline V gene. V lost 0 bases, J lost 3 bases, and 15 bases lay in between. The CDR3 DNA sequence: TGCAGCGTTGAAGATCCGGCGGTAGGGTACTACAATGAGCAGTTCTTC. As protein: CSVEDPAVGYYNEQFF.

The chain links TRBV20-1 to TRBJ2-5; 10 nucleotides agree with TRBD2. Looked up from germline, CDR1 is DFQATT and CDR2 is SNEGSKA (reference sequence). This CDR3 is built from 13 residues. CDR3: CSVSGRAQETQYF. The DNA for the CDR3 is TGCAGCGTGAGCGGGAGGGCGCAAGAGACCCAGTACTTC.

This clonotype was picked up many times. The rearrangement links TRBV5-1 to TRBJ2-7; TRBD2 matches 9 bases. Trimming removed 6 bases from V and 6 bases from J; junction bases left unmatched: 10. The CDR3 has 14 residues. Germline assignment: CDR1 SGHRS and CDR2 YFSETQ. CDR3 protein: CASTRLAGSGEQYF. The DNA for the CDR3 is TGCGCCAGCACCCGTCTAGCGGGATCCGGCGAGCAGTACTTC. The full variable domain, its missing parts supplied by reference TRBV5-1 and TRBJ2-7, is KAGVTQTPRYLIKTRGQQVTLSCSPISGHRSVSWYQQTPGQGLQFLFEYFSETQRNKGNFPGRFSGRQFSNSRSEMNVSTLELGDSALYLCASTRLAGSGEQYFGPGTRLTVT.

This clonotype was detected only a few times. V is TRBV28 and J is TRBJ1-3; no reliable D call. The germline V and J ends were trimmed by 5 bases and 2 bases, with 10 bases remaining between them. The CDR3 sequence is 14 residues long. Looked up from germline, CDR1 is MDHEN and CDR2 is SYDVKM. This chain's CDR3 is CASSTRNPGNTIYF. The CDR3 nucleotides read TGTGCCAGCAGTACAAGGAACCCTGGAAACACCATATATTTT.

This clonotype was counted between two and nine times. CDR3 amino acids: CASSRGPEGDQFF. CDR3 bases: TGTGCCAGCAGCCGGGGACCCGAGGGGGACCAGTTCTTC. The rearrangement joins TRBV3-1 to TRBJ2-1, with D perhaps matching TRBD1 (6 bases). Per the germline V gene, CDR1 is LGHDT and CDR2 is YNNKEL (reference sequence). V was pared by 4 bases and J by 13 bases, with 17 bases between. There are 13 residues in the CDR3.

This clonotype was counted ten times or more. CDR3 sequence: CASSLGTRNTGELFF. The CDR3 DNA follows: TGTGCCAGCAGTTTGGGGACACGGAACACCGGGGAGCTGTTTTTT. This rearrangement joins TRBV12-3 or TRBV12-4 to TRBJ2-2; perhaps TRBD1 as D (6 bases). The CDR3 runs to 15 residues. V was pared by 3 bases and J by 1 base, with 9 bases between.

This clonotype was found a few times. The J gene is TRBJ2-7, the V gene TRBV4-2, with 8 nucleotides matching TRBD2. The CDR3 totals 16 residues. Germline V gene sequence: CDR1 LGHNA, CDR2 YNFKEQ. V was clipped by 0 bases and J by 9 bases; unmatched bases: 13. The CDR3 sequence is CASSQDPAGAVRGQYF. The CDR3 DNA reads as TGTGCCAGCAGCCAAGACCCAGCGGGAGCGGTGCGGGGGCAGTACTTC.

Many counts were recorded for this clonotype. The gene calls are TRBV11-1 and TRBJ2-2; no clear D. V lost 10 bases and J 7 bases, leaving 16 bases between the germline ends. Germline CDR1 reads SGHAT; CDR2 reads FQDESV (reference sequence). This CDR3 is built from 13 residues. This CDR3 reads CAITKSQYGELFF. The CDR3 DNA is TGTGCCATCACTAAAAGCCAATACGGGGAGCTGTTTTTT.

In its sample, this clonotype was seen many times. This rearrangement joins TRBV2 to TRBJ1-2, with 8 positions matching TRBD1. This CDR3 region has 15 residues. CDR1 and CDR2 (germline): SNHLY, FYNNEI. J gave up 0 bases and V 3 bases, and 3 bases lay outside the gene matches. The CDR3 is CASSDGTGTNYGYTF. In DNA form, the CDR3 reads TGTGCCAGCAGTGATGGGACAGGAACTAACTATGGCTACACCTTC.

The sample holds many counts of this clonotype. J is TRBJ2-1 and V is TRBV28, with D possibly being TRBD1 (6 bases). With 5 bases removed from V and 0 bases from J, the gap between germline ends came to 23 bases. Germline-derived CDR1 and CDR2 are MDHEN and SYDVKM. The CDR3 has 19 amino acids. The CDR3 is CASSPIPGQVAGSYNEQFF. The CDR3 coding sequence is TGTGCCAGCAGTCCAATTCCGGGACAAGTGGCGGGCTCCTACAATGAGCAGTTCTTC.

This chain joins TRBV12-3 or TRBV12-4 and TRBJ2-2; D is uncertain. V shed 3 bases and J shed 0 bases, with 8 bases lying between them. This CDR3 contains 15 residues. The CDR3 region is CASSLIRPNTGELFF. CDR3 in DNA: TGTGCCAGCAGTTTGATACGGCCGAACACCGGGGAGCTGTTTTTT.

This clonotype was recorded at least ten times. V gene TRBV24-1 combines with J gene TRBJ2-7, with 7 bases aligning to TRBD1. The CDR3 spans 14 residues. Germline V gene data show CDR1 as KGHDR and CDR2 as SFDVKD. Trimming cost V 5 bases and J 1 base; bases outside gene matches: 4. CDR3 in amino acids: CATSARDRSYEQYF. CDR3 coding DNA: TGTGCCACCAGTGCTCGGGACAGATCCTACGAGCAGTACTTC.

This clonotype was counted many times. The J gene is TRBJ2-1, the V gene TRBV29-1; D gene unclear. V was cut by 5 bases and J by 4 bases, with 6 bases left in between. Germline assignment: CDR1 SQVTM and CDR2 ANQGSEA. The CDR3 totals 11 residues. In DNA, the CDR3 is TGCAGCGTTCACAATTACAATGAGCAGTTCTTC. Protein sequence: CSVHNYNEQFF.

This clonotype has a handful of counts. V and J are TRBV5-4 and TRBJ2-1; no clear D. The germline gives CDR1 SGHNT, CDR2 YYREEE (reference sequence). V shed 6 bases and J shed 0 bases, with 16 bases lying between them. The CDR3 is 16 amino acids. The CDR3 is CASNDAWANSYNEQFF. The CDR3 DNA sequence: TGTGCCAGCAACGATGCATGGGCAAACTCCTACAATGAGCAGTTCTTC.

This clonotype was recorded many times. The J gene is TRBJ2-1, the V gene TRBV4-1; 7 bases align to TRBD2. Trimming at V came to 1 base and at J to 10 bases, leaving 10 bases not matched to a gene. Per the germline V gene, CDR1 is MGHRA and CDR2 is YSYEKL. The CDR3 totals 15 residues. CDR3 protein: CASSQGLARAPEQFF. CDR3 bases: TGCGCCAGCAGCCAAGGACTAGCTAGGGCCCCCGAGCAGTTCTTC.

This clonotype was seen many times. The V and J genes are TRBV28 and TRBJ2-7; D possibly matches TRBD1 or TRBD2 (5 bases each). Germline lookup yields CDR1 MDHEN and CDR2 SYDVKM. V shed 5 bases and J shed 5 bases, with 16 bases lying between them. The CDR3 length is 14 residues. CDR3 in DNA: TGTGCCAGCAGTCCTACCGGGACCCCTGACGAGCAGTACTTC. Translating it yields CASSPTGTPDEQYF.

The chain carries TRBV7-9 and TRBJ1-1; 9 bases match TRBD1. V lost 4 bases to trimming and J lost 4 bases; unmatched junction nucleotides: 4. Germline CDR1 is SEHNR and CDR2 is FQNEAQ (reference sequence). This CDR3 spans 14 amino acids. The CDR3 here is CASSWTGASTEAFF. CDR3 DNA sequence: TGTGCCAGCAGCTGGACAGGGGCGTCCACTGAAGCTTTCTTT.

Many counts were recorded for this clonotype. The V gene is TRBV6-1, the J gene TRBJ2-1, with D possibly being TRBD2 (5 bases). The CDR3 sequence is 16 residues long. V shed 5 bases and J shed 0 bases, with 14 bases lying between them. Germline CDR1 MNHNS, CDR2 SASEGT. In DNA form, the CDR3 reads TGTGCCAGCAGTTACTTCCAGCGGAACTCCTACAATGAGCAGTTCTTC. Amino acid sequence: CASSYFQRNSYNEQFF.

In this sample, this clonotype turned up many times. The CDR3 loop reads CASRPFVVSNQPQHF. As DNA, the CDR3 is TGTGCCAGCAGGCCTTTCGTGGTTAGCAATCAGCCCCAGCATTTT. The rearrangement joins TRBV6-2 or TRBV6-3 to TRBJ1-5; D unresolved. This CDR3 has 15 amino acids. Trimming shortened V by 6 bases and J by 0 bases, and 12 bases separated the two germline ends. CDR1 MNHEY and CDR2 SVGEGT come from the germline V gene.

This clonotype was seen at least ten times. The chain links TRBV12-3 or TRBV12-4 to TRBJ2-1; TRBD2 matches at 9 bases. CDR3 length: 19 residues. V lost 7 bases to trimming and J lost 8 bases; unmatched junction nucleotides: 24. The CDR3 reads CASTLPGGETSGKGHEQFF. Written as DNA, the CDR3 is TGTGCCAGCACCTTGCCCGGGGGAGAGACTAGCGGAAAAGGCCATGAGCAGTTCTTC.

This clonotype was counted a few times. CDR3 DNA sequence: TGTGCCAGCAGCCCCCCCCCTAGCGCCGGGGAGCTGTTTTTT. This sequence encodes CASSPPPSAGELFF. The chain joins TRBV28 to TRBJ2-2; maybe TRBD2 (6 bases). The germline V gene has CDR1 MDHEN and CDR2 SYDVKM. V shed 6 bases and J shed 6 bases, with 14 bases lying between them. This CDR3 is 14 amino acids long.

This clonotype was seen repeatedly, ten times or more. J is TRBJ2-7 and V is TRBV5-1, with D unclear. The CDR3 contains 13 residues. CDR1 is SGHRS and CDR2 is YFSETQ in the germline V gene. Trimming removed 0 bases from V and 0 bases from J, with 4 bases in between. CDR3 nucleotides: TGCGCCAGCAGCTTGGTCACCTCCTACGAGCAGTACTTC. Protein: CASSLVTSYEQYF. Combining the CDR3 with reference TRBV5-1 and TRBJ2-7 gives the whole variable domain KAGVTQTPRYLIKTRGQQVTLSCSPISGHRSVSWYQQTPGQGLQFLFEYFSETQRNKGNFPGRFSGRQFSNSRSEMNVSTLELGDSALYLCASSLVTSYEQYFGPGTRLTVT.

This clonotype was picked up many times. CDR3 region: CASSLSREFSTDTQYF. The CDR3, as DNA: TGTGCCAGCAGCTTATCCCGGGAGTTTAGCACAGATACGCAGTATTTT. The rearrangement uses TRBV11-2 and TRBJ2-3; possible D gene TRBD2, 6 bases. The CDR3 is 16 residues long. The ends were cut back, 2 bases at V and 0 bases at J, with 12 bases in the middle. CDR1 and CDR2 (germline): SGHAT, FQNNGV. The variable domain in full, with the rest retrieved from reference TRBV11-2 and TRBJ2-3, is EAGVAQSPRYKIIEKRQSVAFWCNPISGHATLYWYQQILGQGPKLLIQFQNNGVVDDSQLPKDRFSAERLKGVDSTLKIQPAKLEDSAVYLCASSLSREFSTDTQYFGPGTRLTVL.

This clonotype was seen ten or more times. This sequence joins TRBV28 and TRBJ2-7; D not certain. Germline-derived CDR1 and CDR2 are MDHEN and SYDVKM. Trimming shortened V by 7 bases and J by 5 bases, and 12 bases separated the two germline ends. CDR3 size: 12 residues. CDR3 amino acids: CASTDPLHEQYF. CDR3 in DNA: TGTGCCAGCACTGACCCCCTCCACGAGCAGTACTTC.

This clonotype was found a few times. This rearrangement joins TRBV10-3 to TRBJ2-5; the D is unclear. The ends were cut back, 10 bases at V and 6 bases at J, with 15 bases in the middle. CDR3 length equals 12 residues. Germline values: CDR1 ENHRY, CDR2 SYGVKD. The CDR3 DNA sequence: TGTGCCACCCCAACCATACCGAAGACCCAGTACTTC. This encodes CATPTIPKTQYF.